The rows below give T cell receptor beta chains drawn from one sample of a study of blood T cell repertoires in COVID-19. TCRdb's table, derived via immunoSEQ multiplex PCR, lists solely in-frame clones and lacks some. The table records some 460,000 clones, around nine tenths of them present only once. The specimen sequenced was peripheral blood. The receptor source for this set is a woman aged 25 to 39 with acute or convalescent COVID-19. Both conserved end residues are part of each CDR3. D genes are given only for firm matches. Size tells how often a clone was seen (once, few, many) or the class of an expanded clone, and some rows leave it out.

D gene	J gene	V gene	clone size	CDR3 protein	CDR3 DNA
.	TRBJ1-1	TRBV5-1	.	CASSETGWMNTEAFF	TGCGCCAGCAGCGAAACAGGGTGGATGAACACTGAAGCTTTCTTT
.	TRBJ2-1	TRBV7-3	.	CASSLGGTNYNEQFF	TGTGCCAGCAGCTTAGGCGGAACAAATTACAATGAGCAGTTCTTC
TRBD1	TRBJ2-2	TRBV7-8	.	CASSLALAGTVNTGELFF	TGTGCCAGCAGCTTAGCCCTAGCCGGGACAGTCAACACCGGGGAGCTGTTTTTT
TRBD1	TRBJ1-5	TRBV28	once	CASSLYGGTGGYQPQHF	TGTGCCAGCAGTTTGTATGGTGGGACAGGGGGCTATCAGCCCCAGCATTTT
.	TRBJ2-5	TRBV25-1	.	CASSEWGGKETQYF	TGTGCCAGCAGTGAATGGGGCGGGAAAGAGACCCAGTACTTC
.	TRBJ1-4	TRBV7-9	.	CASSLGGEDEKLFF	TGTGCCAGCAGCTTAGGTGGAGAGGATGAAAAACTGTTTTTT
.	TRBJ1-2	TRBV7-9	.	CASSLAPGENYGYTF	TGTGCCAGCAGCTTAGCTCCAGGGGAAAACTATGGCTACACCTTC
TRBD2	TRBJ2-1	TRBV6-5	.	CASSGTSNEQFF	TGTGCCAGCAGCGGGACTAGCAATGAGCAGTTCTTC
.	TRBJ2-3	TRBV9	.	CASSVATITDTQYF	TGTGCCAGCAGCGTAGCTACGATCACAGATACGCAGTATTTT
.	TRBJ1-6	TRBV5-1	.	CASSLSEAPHQPLHF	TGCGCCAGCAGCCTAAGCGAAGCCCCCCATCAGCCCCTCCACTTT
.	TRBJ1-3	TRBV6-5	.	CASKSSGNTIYF	TGTGCCAGCAAGAGCTCTGGAAACACCATATATTTT
.	TRBJ1-5	TRBV24-1	.	CATSGLQKNNQPQHF	TGTGCCACCAGTGGGCTCCAGAAAAACAATCAGCCCCAGCATTTT
.	TRBJ2-5	TRBV7-8	.	CASSLRTAQETQYF	TGTGCCAGCAGCTTACGGACAGCCCAAGAGACCCAGTACTTC
TRBD1	TRBJ1-5	TRBV10-3	.	CAISVEWTGNQPQHF	TGTGCCATCAGTGTAGAATGGACAGGGAACCAGCCCCAGCATTTT
TRBD1	TRBJ2-5	TRBV29-1	.	CSVLTGSEAQYF	TGCAGCGTCCTGACAGGGTCCGAAGCCCAGTACTTC
TRBD1	TRBJ1-3	TRBV9	.	CASSVAGTGSGNTIYF	TGTGCCAGCAGCGTAGCTGGGACAGGTTCTGGAAACACCATATATTTT
TRBD2	TRBJ2-1	TRBV23-1	.	CASSQAGLAGEYNEQFF	TGCGCCAGCAGTCAGGCGGGACTAGCGGGGGAATACAATGAGCAGTTCTTC
TRBD1	TRBJ2-7	TRBV10-3	.	CAIAKGQGTPEQYF	TGTGCCATCGCTAAGGGACAGGGGACTCCCGAGCAGTACTTC
TRBD1	TRBJ2-1	TRBV7-8	.	CASSSGTGGFYPYNEQFF	TGTGCCAGCAGCTCCGGGACAGGAGGTTTTTACCCGTACAATGAGCAGTTCTTC
TRBD1	TRBJ1-4	TRBV29-1	.	CSVGGTGGEKLFF	TGCAGCGTCGGAGGGACAGGGGGGGAAAAACTGTTTTTT
TRBD1	TRBJ2-2	TRBV29-1	.	CSVGGQGVLNTGELFF	TGCAGCGTTGGAGGACAGGGGGTTTTGAACACCGGGGAGCTGTTTTTT
.	TRBJ2-3	TRBV3-1/TRBV3-2	.	CASSRGGPTTDTQYF	TGTGCCAGCAGCCGGGGGGGCCCCACCACAGATACGCAGTATTTT
TRBD2	TRBJ2-1	TRBV18	.	CASSQLAGGENEQFF	TGTGCCAGCTCACAACTAGCGGGGGGGGAAAATGAGCAGTTCTTC
.	TRBJ2-7	TRBV19	.	CASRSEGRYEQYF	TGTGCCAGTAGGAGTGAGGGGAGGTACGAGCAGTACTTC
TRBD2	TRBJ2-1	TRBV28	.	CASTLGGAYNEQFF	TGTGCCAGCACGCTTGGGGGGGCCTACAATGAGCAGTTCTTC
.	TRBJ1-3	TRBV7-2	.	CASSYPRSSGNTIYF	TGTGCCAGCAGCTATCCACGCAGCTCTGGAAACACCATATATTTT
TRBD1	TRBJ1-2	TRBV7-2	.	CASSLPLTGGSVYGYTF	TGTGCCAGCAGCTTACCCCTGACAGGGGGAAGTGTGTATGGCTACACCTTC
.	TRBJ2-5	TRBV2	.	CASSDVGAVQETQYF	TGTGCCAGCAGTGATGTGGGAGCGGTCCAAGAGACCCAGTACTTC
.	TRBJ2-1	TRBV5-1	once	CATAYLWGDEQFF	TGCGCCACAGCGTATCTGTGGGGCGATGAGCAGTTCTTC
TRBD1	TRBJ2-7	TRBV5-1	.	CASSARDRGYEQYF	TGCGCCAGCAGCGCCCGGGACAGGGGTTACGAGCAGTACTTC
.	TRBJ2-7	TRBV10-3	.	CAIGIDNEQYF	TGTGCCATCGGTATAGACAACGAGCAGTACTTC
.	TRBJ1-2	TRBV5-5	.	CASSFQGNQDGYTF	TGTGCCAGCAGCTTCCAGGGGAACCAAGATGGCTACACCTTC
TRBD1	TRBJ1-6	TRBV6-1	.	CASSEAGRGFDNSPLHF	TGTGCCAGCAGTGAAGCGGGCAGGGGGTTCGATAATTCACCCCTCCACTTT
.	TRBJ1-2	TRBV19	once	CASSLGQKSIGYTF	TGTGCCAGTAGCCTTGGACAGAAAAGTATAGGCTACACCTTC
TRBD1	TRBJ1-5	TRBV19	.	CASSIVIFRTGGGQPQHF	TGTGCCAGTAGTATAGTTATTTTTAGGACAGGGGGGGGTCAGCCCCAGCATTTT
.	TRBJ2-6	TRBV28	.	CASSFLGSGANVLTF	TGTGCCAGCAGTTTTCTAGGCTCTGGGGCCAACGTCCTGACTTTC
.	TRBJ1-2	TRBV5-1	.	CASSLALDSYGYTF	TGCGCCAGCAGCTTGGCCTTGGACAGCTATGGCTACACCTTC
.	TRBJ2-2	TRBV7-8	.	CASSLGIVAAGELFF	TGTGCCAGCAGCTTAGGAATTGTGGCAGCCGGGGAGCTGTTTTTT
.	TRBJ2-3	TRBV5-4	.	CASSLEPIQDLTTDTQYF	TGTGCCAGCAGCTTGGAACCAATTCAAGACTTAACCACAGATACGCAGTATTTT
.	TRBJ1-5	TRBV27	.	CASSLNDRTFQPQHF	TGTGCCAGCAGTTTAAACGACAGAACATTTCAGCCCCAGCATTTT
.	TRBJ2-7	TRBV6-5	.	CASIGGPYEQYF	TGTGCCAGCATCGGAGGGCCCTACGAGCAGTACTTC
TRBD1	TRBJ1-1	TRBV5-5	.	CASSPQGQGFAKHTEAFF	TGTGCCAGCAGCCCCCAGGGACAGGGGTTCGCCAAGCACACTGAAGCTTTCTTT
.	TRBJ2-7	TRBV27	.	CASSYKGFHEQYF	TGTGCCAGCAGTTATAAGGGGTTCCACGAGCAGTACTTC
.	TRBJ2-6	TRBV29-1	.	CSVDRGSGANVLTF	TGCAGCGTTGATAGGGGGTCTGGGGCCAACGTCCTGACTTTC
.	TRBJ1-4	TRBV24-1	.	CATQDTQSEKLFF	TGTGCCACTCAGGACACCCAGAGTGAAAAACTGTTTTTT
.	TRBJ1-4	TRBV3-1/TRBV3-2	.	CASSQEPFRGGEKLFF	TGTGCCAGCAGCCAAGAACCTTTTCGGGGGGGGGAAAAACTGTTTTTT
.	TRBJ1-5	TRBV23-1	.	CASTTDRPPQHF	TGCGCCAGCACCACTGACAGACCGCCCCAGCATTTT
TRBD1	TRBJ1-2	TRBV27	.	CASSRTGGNYGYTF	TGTGCCAGCAGCAGGACAGGGGGAAACTATGGCTACACCTTC
.	TRBJ1-2	TRBV2	.	CASSRQVSDGYTF	TGTGCCAGCAGTCGGCAGGTTTCGGATGGCTACACCTTC
TRBD1	TRBJ1-2	TRBV7-9	.	CASSPLGQAVNYGYTF	TGTGCCAGCAGTCCGCTGGGACAGGCCGTTAACTATGGCTACACCTTC
.	TRBJ2-1	TRBV5-4	.	CASSSRSYSYNEQFF	TGTGCCAGCAGCTCGCGAAGTTACTCCTACAATGAGCAGTTCTTC
TRBD1	TRBJ1-1	TRBV9	.	CASSAGSPTGLNTEAFF	TGTGCCAGCAGCGCCGGGTCCCCGACAGGGTTGAACACTGAAGCTTTCTTT
TRBD2	TRBJ2-3	TRBV19	.	CASSGGAGTDTQYF	TGTGCCAGTAGCGGGGGGGCGGGCACAGATACGCAGTATTTT
.	TRBJ1-2	TRBV7-2	.	CASSLRGWAALPFYGYTF	TGTGCCAGCAGCTTAAGGGGATGGGCAGCTCTACCATTTTATGGCTACACCTTC
.	TRBJ2-7	TRBV3-1/TRBV3-2	.	CASSQGAEPSYEQYF	TGTGCCAGCAGCCAGGGCGCTGAGCCCTCCTACGAGCAGTACTTC
TRBD1	TRBJ1-5	TRBV19	.	CASSIHWTGVEPQHF	TGTGCCAGTAGTATCCACTGGACAGGAGTGGAACCCCAGCATTTT
.	TRBJ1-5	TRBV4-1	.	CASSHPEGTDNQPQHF	TGCGCCAGCAGCCATCCTGAGGGAACGGACAATCAGCCCCAGCATTTT
.	TRBJ1-6	TRBV7-2	.	CASSPGGADNSPLHF	TGTGCCAGCAGCCCAGGTGGCGCAGATAATTCACCCCTCCACTTT